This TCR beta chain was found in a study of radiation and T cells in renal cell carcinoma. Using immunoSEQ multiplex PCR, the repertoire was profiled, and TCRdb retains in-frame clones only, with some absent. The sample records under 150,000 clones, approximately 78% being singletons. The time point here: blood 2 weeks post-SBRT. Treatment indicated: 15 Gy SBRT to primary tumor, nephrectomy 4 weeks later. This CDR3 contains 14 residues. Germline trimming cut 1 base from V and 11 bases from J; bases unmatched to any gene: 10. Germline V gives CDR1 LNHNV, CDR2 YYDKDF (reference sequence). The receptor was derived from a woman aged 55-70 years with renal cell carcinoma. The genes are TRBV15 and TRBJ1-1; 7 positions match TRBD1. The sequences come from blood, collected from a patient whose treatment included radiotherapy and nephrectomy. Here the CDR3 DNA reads TGTGCCACCAGCAGAGGGGACAGCAGGTTTTTTGCTTTCTTT. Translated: CATSRGDSRFFAFF.